This TCR beta chain was sequenced for a study of response to subunit inactivated influenza vaccine. The CDR3 is 16 residues long. The germline V gene encodes CDR1 SGHRS and CDR2 YFSETQ. With V trimmed by 7 bases and J by 10 bases, 13 bases remained unmatched. In regard to this clonotype: The antigen remains unidentified.

TCRdb fed the RT-PCR reads into MiXCR, producing one record per CDR3 protein. The table includes under 550,000 distinct CDR3 sequences, roughly 7.6% detected once. Study-wide findings and caveats: There was a suggestion from the authors that each seasonal influenza vaccination recruits few new T cells.

This sequence originates from a man aged 50-75 years who received an inactivated influenza vaccine. The starting material was PBMCs from blood, obtained around 25 months after vaccination. This chain uses TRBV5-1 with TRBJ2-1; TRBD2 matches 14 bases. DNA for the CDR3: TGCGCCAGCTACGAGGCGGGGACTAGCGGGAGTCGAGAGCAGTTCTTC. This gives the protein CASYEAGTSGSREQFF.